This T cell receptor beta chain is drawn from a study of cytomegalovirus exposure and HLA in healthy donors. Study information: The use of the same platform for the 90 to 150 validation repertoires and the 550 to 850 first-cohort repertoires was reported by a later analysis. Study conclusions and caveats: The finding came from a later analysis; first-cohort TCR clusters tended to co-occur in the roughly 110 validation repertoires.

To note about this clone: The target antigen is unknown.

Germline V lookup: CDR1 MNHEY, CDR2 SVGAGI. The trim removed 0 bases at V and 0 bases at J, leaving 1 base unmatched. The CDR3 has 16 amino acids. The donors were members of the validation cohort comprising over 100 subjects, separate from the roughly 730-subject first cohort. The table came from immunoSEQ multiplex PCR; TCRdb's copy has only in-frame clones and leaves some out. Of approximately 260,000 clones detected, 86% appear once; the ten largest clones hold roughly 1%. The J gene is TRBJ1-4, the V gene TRBV6-5; 7 bases line up with TRBD1. Sequences were obtained from PBMCs. The sequence came from a young woman in good health and CMV-seronegative. The CDR3 DNA follows: TGTGCCAGCAGTTACTCAGGGACAGCAACTAATGAAAAACTGTTTTTT. Its translation is CASSYSGTATNEKLFF.